This passage covers 25 T cell receptor beta chains from one sample sequenced in a study of cytomegalovirus exposure and HLA in healthy donors. The PCR was carried out with 60 Vbeta primers and 13 Jbeta primers. Sequencing used immunoSEQ multiplex PCR; TCRdb keeps in-frame clones, though not all of them. Of approximately 140,000 clones listed, roughly 80% were seen once; the top ten hold 4.5% to 5%. The sample comprised PBMCs. These receptor sequences come from a woman in her forties or fifties in good health and CMV-seronegative.

The rearrangement uses TRBV29-1 and TRBJ1-4; D possibly corresponds to TRBD1 (5 bases). V dropped 7 bases and J dropped 0 bases, with 9 bases sitting between them. The CDR3 is 13 residues long. Per germline, CDR1 SQVTM and CDR2 ANQGSEA. DNA of the CDR3: TGCAGCGCAACAGGACCAACTAATGAAAAACTGTTTTTT. This codes for CSATGPTNEKLFF.

The rearrangement joins TRBV5-4 to TRBJ2-7; 8 bases are a match to TRBD2. This CDR3 has 16 residues. The V segment lost 0 bases and the J segment 2 bases; nucleotides outside the gene matches: 7. CDR1 is SGHNT, CDR2 YYREEE, per germline (reference sequence). The CDR3 spells CASSLGSSGLTYEQYF. As DNA, the CDR3 is TGTGCCAGCAGCTTGGGGTCTAGCGGGTTGACCTACGAGCAGTACTTC.

Concerning this clone: The same CDR3 also results from other DNA sequences found in this sample. This chain links TRBV7-2 with TRBJ1-2; D unresolved. Looked up from germline, CDR1 is SGHTA and CDR2 is FQGNSA. V was clipped by 1 base and J by 4 bases, with 4 bases between them. The length of the CDR3 is 12 residues. CDR3 DNA sequence: TGTGCCAGCAGCTTAGACAGCTATGGCTACACCTTC. Translation gives CASSLDSYGYTF.

The V gene is TRBV6-4, the J gene TRBJ2-2; the match to TRBD1 covers 7 bases. V was clipped by 6 bases and J by 1 base; unmatched bases: 8. There are 16 residues in the CDR3. Looked up from germline, CDR1 is MRHNA and CDR2 is SNTAGT. CDR3 amino acids: CASSLEGDRNTGELFF. CDR3 coding DNA: TGTGCCAGCAGCTTGGAAGGGGACAGGAACACCGGGGAGCTGTTTTTT.

The chain recombines TRBV5-1 with TRBJ2-1, with D tentatively TRBD2 (5 bases). Deletions cut 2 bases from V and 4 bases from J, with 10 bases between. The CDR3 spans 14 residues. Germline values: CDR1 SGHRS, CDR2 YFSETQ. The CDR3 here is CASSFAWTYNEQFF. The CDR3 coding sequence is TGCGCCAGCAGCTTTGCCTGGACTTACAATGAGCAGTTCTTC.

This sequence joins TRBV19 and TRBJ1-1; the match to TRBD1 covers 8 bases. Unmatched junction bases numbered 5, after V lost 6 bases and J lost 2 bases. This CDR3 has 14 amino acids. The V gene's germline CDR1 is LNHDA and CDR2 SQIVND (reference sequence). CDR3 sequence: CASRTTGGNTEAFF. The CDR3 region has the DNA TGTGCCAGTAGAACCACAGGGGGTAACACTGAAGCTTTCTTT.

The V and J genes are TRBV9 and TRBJ2-7; the match to TRBD1 covers 7 bases. Germline V CDR1 and CDR2: SGDLS, YYNGEE. Losses at the gene ends were 4 bases for V and 4 bases for J; bases not matched to a gene: 14. The length of the CDR3 is 16 residues. The CDR3 DNA sequence: TGTGCCAGCAGCCCGCGGAGAGGGACAGAAATTTACGAGCAGTACTTC. Translating gives CASSPRRGTEIYEQYF. Full variable domain (missing parts from reference TRBV9 and TRBJ2-7): DSGVTQTPKHLITATGQRVTLRCSPRSGDLSVYWYQQSLDQGLQFLIQYYNGEERAKGNILERFSAQQFPDLHSELNLSSLELGDSALYFCASSPRRGTEIYEQYFGPGTRLTVT.

This clone was counted a few times. V gene TRBV6-5 combines with J gene TRBJ2-7; 9 bases map to TRBD1. Trimming cost V 2 bases and J 2 bases; bases outside gene matches: 4. The CDR3 is 15 residues long. The germline gives CDR1 MNHEY, CDR2 SVGAGI. This CDR3 is CASSYPGQGTYEQYF. CDR3 DNA: TGTGCCAGCAGTTACCCGGGACAGGGAACCTACGAGCAGTACTTC.

This clone was found a few times. The V call is TRBV29-1, the J call TRBJ1-2, with 7 bases aligning to TRBD1. Germline trimming cut 7 bases from V and 4 bases from J; bases unmatched to any gene: 6. The CDR3 spans 12 residues. CDR1 is SQVTM and CDR2 is ANQGSEA in the germline V gene. The CDR3 DNA is TGCAGCGACGCGACAGGGACCTATGGCTACACCTTC. It yields the protein CSDATGTYGYTF. The entire variable domain, with the rest obtained from reference TRBV29-1 and TRBJ1-2, is as follows: SAVISQKPSRDICQRGTSLTIQCQVDSQVTMMFWYRQQPGQSLTLIATANQGSEATYESGFVIDKFPISRPNLTFSTLTVSNMSPEDSSIYLCSDATGTYGYTFGSGTRLTVV.

The rearrangement uses TRBV6-5 and TRBJ2-3; 12 bases agree with TRBD2. V was pared by 0 bases and J by 6 bases, with 4 bases of the junction left unmatched. CDR3 length equals 16 residues. CDR1 is MNHEY, CDR2 SVGAGI, per germline. The CDR3 bases are TGTGCCAGCAGTTACTCGACTAGCGGGGGTGGGGATACGCAGTATTTT. Encoded protein: CASSYSTSGGGDTQYF.

Written as DNA, the CDR3 is TGTGCCAGCACCCAGGAGCGGGGGACAGATACGCAGTATTTT. It yields the protein CASTQERGTDTQYF. The chain has TRBV5-4 and TRBJ2-3, with TRBD2 matching 8 bases. This CDR3 contains 14 residues. V lost 6 bases, J lost 3 bases, and 6 bases stayed unmatched. Germline values: CDR1 SGHNT, CDR2 YYREEE (reference sequence).

The chain joins TRBV7-8 to TRBJ1-1; no clear D. Looked up from germline, CDR1 is SGHVS and CDR2 is FQNEAQ. The CDR3 loop spans 14 amino acids. Between the trimmed V and J ends, which lost 5 bases and 0 bases, there was a span of 10 bases. The CDR3 DNA sequence: TGTGCCAGCAGCGCAGGCAGATTGAACACTGAAGCTTTCTTT. Protein sequence: CASSAGRLNTEAFF. Looking up the rest from reference TRBV7-8 and TRBJ1-1 gives the full variable domain: GAGVSQSPRYKVAKRGQDVALRCDPISGHVSLFWYQQALGQGPEFLTYFQNEAQLDKSGLPSDRFFAERPEGSVSTLKIQRTQQEDSAVYLCASSAGRLNTEAFFGQGTRLTVV.

V usage is TRBV19 and J usage is TRBJ1-5; D ambiguous. The V gene's germline CDR1 is LNHDA and CDR2 SQIVND (reference sequence). CDR3 length: 16 amino acids. V was pared by 5 bases and J by 2 bases, with 16 bases between. The CDR3 bases are TGTGCCAGTAGTCCTCCGGTGGCAGGCCGCAATCAGCCCCAGCATTTT. As protein: CASSPPVAGRNQPQHF.

This chain connects TRBV6-4 to TRBJ2-7, with a weak D call TRBD2 (5 bases). CDR1 and CDR2 from the germline V gene are MRHNA and SNTAGT. V shed 2 bases and J shed 5 bases, with 10 bases lying between them. The CDR3 length is 13 residues. Here the CDR3 reads CASSDDNGDEQYF. The DNA for the CDR3 is TGTGCCAGCAGTGACGACAACGGGGACGAGCAGTACTTC.

The rearrangement uses TRBV7-9 and TRBJ2-2; 7 bases are shared with TRBD1. The junction had 9 bases not matched to a gene; V was cut back by 4 bases and J by 7 bases. The CDR3 is made up of 15 amino acids. CDR1 and CDR2 from the germline V gene are SEHNR and FQNEAQ (reference sequence). This CDR3 reads CASSSIRTGVGELFF. CDR3 sequence (DNA): TGTGCCAGCAGCTCCATACGGACAGGAGTCGGGGAGCTGTTTTTT.

This rearrangement joins TRBV7-9 to TRBJ1-1; TRBD1 matches at 7 bases. Trimming cost V 6 bases and J 6 bases; bases outside gene matches: 7. The CDR3 is 13 residues long. The germline gives CDR1 SEHNR, CDR2 FQNEAQ (reference sequence). The CDR3 reads CASSRGQVAEAFF. The CDR3 DNA follows: TGTGCCAGCAGTAGGGGGCAGGTTGCTGAAGCTTTCTTT.

The chain joins TRBV30 to TRBJ1-3, with a possible D match to TRBD1 (6 bases). Trimming removed 5 bases at V and 0 bases at J, with 11 bases between. This CDR3 spans 14 amino acids. Per germline, CDR1 GTSNPN and CDR2 SVGIG (reference sequence). For the CDR3, the DNA is TGTGCCTGGGGGGACAACTACTCTGGAAACACCATATATTTT. This codes for CAWGDNYSGNTIYF.

The chain joins TRBV29-1 to TRBJ1-2; D possibly corresponds to TRBD1 (6 bases). V shed 4 bases and J shed 4 bases, with 16 bases lying between them. Germline V lookup: CDR1 SQVTM, CDR2 ANQGSEA. The CDR3 has 14 amino acids. CDR3 bases: TGCAGCGTTGTTATGGGCGGGGGCACCTATGGCTACACCTTC. Translation: CSVVMGGGTYGYTF.

In its sample, this clone was seen once. The V and J genes are TRBV19 and TRBJ1-2, with D possibly matching TRBD1 (5 bases). V was clipped by 6 bases and J by 2 bases, with 13 bases between them. CDR1 and CDR2 (germline): LNHDA, SQIVND (reference sequence). CDR3 size: 14 residues. The CDR3, as DNA: TGTGCCAGTAGGCCAAGGGCAGGGAACTATGGCTACACCTTC. As protein: CASRPRAGNYGYTF. Using reference TRBV19 and TRBJ1-2 for the parts outside the CDR3, the full variable domain is DGGITQSPKYLFRKEGQNVTLSCEQNLNHDAMYWYRQDPGQGLRLIYYSQIVNDFQKGDIAEGYSVSREKKESFPLTVTSAQKNPTAFYLCASRPRAGNYGYTFGSGTRLTVV.

The J gene is TRBJ1-4, the V gene TRBV7-6; no clear D gene. Germline CDR1 reads SGHVS; CDR2 reads FNYEAQ. This CDR3 is 13 amino acids long. The germline V and J ends were trimmed by 3 bases and 3 bases, with 5 bases remaining between them. The chain's CDR3 is CASSLLANEKLFF. The CDR3 DNA reads as TGTGCCAGCAGCTTGTTAGCTAATGAAAAACTGTTTTTT.

This clone occurred many times. The chain combines TRBV7-6 with TRBJ1-2, with 8 bases identical to TRBD1. Germline values: CDR1 SGHVS, CDR2 FNYEAQ. The CDR3 is made up of 16 amino acids. Trimming cost V 2 bases and J 5 bases; bases outside gene matches: 10. The CDR3 DNA follows: TGTGCCAGCAGCTTACCACGGACAGGGCCTTGGTATGGCTACACCTTC. As protein: CASSLPRTGPWYGYTF.

The chain recombines TRBV7-8 with TRBJ1-4, with D maybe TRBD1 (5 bases). The CDR3 is made up of 15 amino acids. Trimming cost V 5 bases and J 8 bases, with 18 bases left between them. CDR1 SGHVS and CDR2 FQNEAQ come from the germline V gene. As DNA, the CDR3 is TGTGCCAGCAGCCCCCGGAGGGGAGTGGGGGAAAAACTGTTTTTT. Protein sequence: CASSPRRGVGEKLFF.

The V call is TRBV18, the J call TRBJ1-1, with 10 bases lining up with TRBD1. The trim removed 4 bases at V and 1 base at J, leaving 15 bases unmatched. CDR1 is KGHSH, CDR2 LQKENI, per germline. This CDR3 is 19 amino acids long. The CDR3 here is CASSRIPGQGRFGNTEAFF. CDR3 bases: TGTGCCAGCTCACGGATACCGGGACAGGGGAGGTTTGGGAACACTGAAGCTTTCTTT.

The gene calls are TRBV27 and TRBJ1-4, with TRBD1 matching over 7 bases. This CDR3 comprises 15 residues. Germline loops: CDR1 MNHEY, CDR2 SMNVEV (reference sequence). The junction had 7 bases not matched to a gene; V was cut back by 6 bases and J by 3 bases. The CDR3 loop reads CASSVEGAPNEKLFF. CDR3 DNA sequence: TGTGCCAGCAGCGTAGAGGGGGCTCCTAATGAAAAACTGTTTTTT.

The V gene is TRBV2, the J gene TRBJ1-4; D is undetermined. Germline assignment: CDR1 SNHLY and CDR2 FYNNEI. V dropped 8 bases and J dropped 8 bases, with 15 bases sitting between them. CDR3 length: 13 residues. This CDR3 reads CASGFSAAEKLFF. CDR3 DNA sequence: TGTGCCAGCGGGTTCTCGGCGGCGGAAAAACTGTTTTTT.